Listed below are T cell receptor beta chains from one sample, sequenced in a study of blood T cell repertoires in COVID-19. TCRdb's copy holds only in-frame clones and misses some; the assay was immunoSEQ multiplex PCR. The sample holds 200,000 to 250,000 clones, 75% to 90% seen once. The sequenced sample consisted of peripheral blood. The receptors stem from a young man who had recovered from COVID-19. CDR3s include the opening cysteine and the closing phenylalanine or tryptophan.

cdr3_aa: CASSLGGAGQETQYF; j_call: TRBJ2-5; v_call: TRBV7-9
cdr3_aa: CASSSQTFFSNQPQHF; j_call: TRBJ1-5; v_call: TRBV7-8
cdr3_aa: CASSLPPSHSQANYGYTF; j_call: TRBJ1-2; v_call: TRBV5-6
cdr3_aa: CASSVVGAYGYTF; j_call: TRBJ1-2; v_call: TRBV9
cdr3_aa: CASSFTSGSTDTQYF; j_call: TRBJ2-3; v_call: TRBV5-1
cdr3_aa: CAFGRQVNTEAFF; j_call: TRBJ1-1; v_call: TRBV30
cdr3_aa: CAISETGYEAGNQPQHF; j_call: TRBJ1-5; v_call: TRBV10-3
cdr3_aa: CASFAGTGNTIYF; j_call: TRBJ1-3; v_call: TRBV7-9
cdr3_aa: CASKWTGGTGELFF; j_call: TRBJ2-2; v_call: TRBV27
cdr3_aa: CASSLGSQGAITDTQYF; j_call: TRBJ2-3; v_call: TRBV19
cdr3_aa: CASSLATGSSNQPQHF; j_call: TRBJ1-5; v_call: TRBV5-8
cdr3_aa: CASTGGSSYEQYF; j_call: TRBJ2-7; v_call: TRBV5-4
cdr3_aa: CASSRTGETGELFF; j_call: TRBJ2-2; v_call: TRBV5-1
cdr3_aa: CASSSGISNQPQHF; j_call: TRBJ1-5; v_call: TRBV11-2
cdr3_aa: CASRGLAGYEQYF; j_call: TRBJ2-7; v_call: TRBV19
cdr3_aa: CASSAQGATEAFF; j_call: TRBJ1-1; v_call: TRBV18
cdr3_aa: CASSPPGLVGTEKLFF; j_call: TRBJ1-4; v_call: TRBV7-2
cdr3_aa: CASSQVVLAPSYEQYF; j_call: TRBJ2-7; v_call: TRBV3-1/TRBV3-2
cdr3_aa: CASSLNLEKQYF; j_call: TRBJ2-3; v_call: TRBV11-3
cdr3_aa: CAWSVAGTEAFF; j_call: TRBJ1-1; v_call: TRBV30
cdr3_aa: CASSIQGSSGNTIYF; j_call: TRBJ1-3; v_call: TRBV27
cdr3_aa: CASSLGQGVYEQYF; j_call: TRBJ2-7; v_call: TRBV4-2